This T cell receptor (beta chain) was recorded in a study of somatic mutations in cytotoxic T cells in rheumatoid arthritis. The wider study: After diagnosis, patient blood (30 ml EDTA) was drawn right away, before any treatment was given. Flow sorting of some V beta antibody-stained T cells reached nearly 100% purity, with V beta1+ cells also TCRB-sequenced.

The study pulled out CD4+ and CD8+ cells with positive magnetic bead selection and then checked their purity by flow cytometry. The assay was immunoSEQ multiplex PCR, and TCRdb's table has in-frame clones only and misses some. The data hold some 30,000 clones, with about 88% observed a single time. This TCR derives from an adult with rheumatoid arthritis. Sequencing was carried out using CD8+ T cells sorted from blood.

The CDR3 here is CSVEVPGGSNEKLFF. As DNA, the CDR3 is TGCAGCGTTGAAGTCCCAGGGGGCTCTAATGAAAAACTGTTTTTT. V is TRBV29-1 and J is TRBJ1-4, with 8 bases lining up with TRBD1. Germline V CDR1 and CDR2: SQVTM, ANQGSEA. The CDR3 has 15 residues. Unmatched junction bases numbered 4, after V lost 1 base and J lost 3 bases. Supplemented by reference TRBV29-1 and TRBJ1-4, the full variable domain reads SAVISQKPSRDICQRGTSLTIQCQVDSQVTMMFWYRQQPGQSLTLIATANQGSEATYESGFVIDKFPISRPNLTFSTLTVSNMSPEDSSIYLCSVEVPGGSNEKLFFGSGTQLSVL.